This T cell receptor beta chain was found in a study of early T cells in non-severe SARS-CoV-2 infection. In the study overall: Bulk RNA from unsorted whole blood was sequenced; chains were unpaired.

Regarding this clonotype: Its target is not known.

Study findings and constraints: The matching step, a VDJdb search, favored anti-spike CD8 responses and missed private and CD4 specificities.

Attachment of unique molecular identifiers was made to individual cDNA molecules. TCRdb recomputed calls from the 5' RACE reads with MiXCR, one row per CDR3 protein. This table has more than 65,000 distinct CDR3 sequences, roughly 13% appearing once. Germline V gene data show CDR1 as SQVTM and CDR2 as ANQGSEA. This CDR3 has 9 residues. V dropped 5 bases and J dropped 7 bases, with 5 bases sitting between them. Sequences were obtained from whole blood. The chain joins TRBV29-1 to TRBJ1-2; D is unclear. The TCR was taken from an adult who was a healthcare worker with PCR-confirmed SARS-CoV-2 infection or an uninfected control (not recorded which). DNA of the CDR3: TGCAGCGTTTCCCCTGGCTACACCTTC. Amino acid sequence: CSVSPGYTF.